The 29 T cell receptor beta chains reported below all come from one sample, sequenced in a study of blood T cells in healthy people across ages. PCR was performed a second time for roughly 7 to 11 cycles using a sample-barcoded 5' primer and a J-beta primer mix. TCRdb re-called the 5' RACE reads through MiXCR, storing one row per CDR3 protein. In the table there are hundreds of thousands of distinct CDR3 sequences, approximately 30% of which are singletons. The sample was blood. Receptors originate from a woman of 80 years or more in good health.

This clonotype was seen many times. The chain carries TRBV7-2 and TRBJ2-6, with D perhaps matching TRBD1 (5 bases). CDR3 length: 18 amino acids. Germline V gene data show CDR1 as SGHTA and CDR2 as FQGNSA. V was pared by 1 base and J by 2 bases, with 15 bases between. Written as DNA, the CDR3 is TGTGCCAGCAGCTTAGGGGCAATGGGGCTAGCTGGGGCCAACGTCCTGACTTTC. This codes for CASSLGAMGLAGANVLTF.

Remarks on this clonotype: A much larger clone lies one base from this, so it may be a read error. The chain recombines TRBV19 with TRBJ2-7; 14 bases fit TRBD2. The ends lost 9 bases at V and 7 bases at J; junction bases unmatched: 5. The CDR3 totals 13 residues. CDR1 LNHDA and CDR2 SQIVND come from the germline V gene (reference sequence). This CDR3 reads CARRRTSGGEQYF. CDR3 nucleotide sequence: TGTGCCAGGAGGAGGACTAGCGGGGGGGAGCAGTACTTC. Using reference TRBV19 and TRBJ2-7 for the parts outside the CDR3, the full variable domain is DGGITQSPKYLFRKEGQNVTLSCEQNLNHDAMYWYRQDPGQGLRLIYYSQIVNDFQKGDIAEGYSVSREKKESFPLTVTSAQKNPTAFYLCARRRTSGGEQYFGPGTRLTVT.

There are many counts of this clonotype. As DNA, the CDR3 is TGTGCCAGCAGTTATTCCCCCTCAGGACAGGAAGCCTACGAGCAGTACTTC. This sequence encodes CASSYSPSGQEAYEQYF. The genes are TRBV6-2 or TRBV6-3 and TRBJ2-7; 7 bases agree with TRBD1. This CDR3 comprises 17 residues. From germline, CDR1 is MNHEY and CDR2 SVGEGT. V trimming: 3 bases; J trimming: 2 bases; junction bases outside the gene matches: 13.

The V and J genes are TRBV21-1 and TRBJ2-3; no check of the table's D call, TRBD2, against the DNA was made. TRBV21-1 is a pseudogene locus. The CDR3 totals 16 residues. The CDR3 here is CASSERLAGGTDTQYF. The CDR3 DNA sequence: TGTGCCAGCAGCGAAAGACTAGCGGGGGGCACAGATACGCAGTATTTT.

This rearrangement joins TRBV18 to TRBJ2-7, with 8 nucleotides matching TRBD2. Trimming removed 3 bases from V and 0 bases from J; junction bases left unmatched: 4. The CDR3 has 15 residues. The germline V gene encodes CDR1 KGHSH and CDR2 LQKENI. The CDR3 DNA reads TGTGCCAGCTCACCCGTAGCGGGGCTCTCCTACGAGCAGTACTTC. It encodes CASSPVAGLSYEQYF.

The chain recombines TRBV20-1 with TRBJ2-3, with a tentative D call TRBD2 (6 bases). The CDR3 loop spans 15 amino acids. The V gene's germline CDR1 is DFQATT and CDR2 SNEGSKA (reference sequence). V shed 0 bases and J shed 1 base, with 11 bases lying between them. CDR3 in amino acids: CSARDAASGTDTQYF. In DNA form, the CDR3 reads TGCAGTGCTAGAGATGCAGCTAGCGGCACAGATACGCAGTATTTT.

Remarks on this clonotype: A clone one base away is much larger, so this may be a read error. The CDR3 nucleotides are TGTGCCGGCAGCTTAAAGGGGGGTGGGGGAAATGAGCAGTTCTTC. Translation: CAGSLKGGGGNEQFF. The gene calls are TRBV7-3 and TRBJ2-1; tentatively, D is TRBD1 or TRBD2 (6 bases each). The CDR3 is 15 amino acids. The germline gives CDR1 SGHTA, CDR2 FQGTGA. Looking up the rest from reference TRBV7-3 and TRBJ2-1 gives the full variable domain: GAGVSQTPSNKVTEKGKYVELRCDPISGHTALYWYRQSLGQGPEFLIYFQGTGAADDSGLPNDRFFAVRPEGSVSTLKIQRTERGDSAVYLCAGSLKGGGGNEQFFGPGTRLTVL.

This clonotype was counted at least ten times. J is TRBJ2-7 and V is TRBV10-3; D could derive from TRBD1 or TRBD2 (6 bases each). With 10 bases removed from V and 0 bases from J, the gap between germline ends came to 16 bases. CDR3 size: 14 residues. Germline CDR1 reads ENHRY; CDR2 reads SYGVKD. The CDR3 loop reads CATFEGGNSYEQYF. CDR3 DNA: TGTGCCACATTCGAGGGGGGAAACTCCTACGAGCAGTACTTC.

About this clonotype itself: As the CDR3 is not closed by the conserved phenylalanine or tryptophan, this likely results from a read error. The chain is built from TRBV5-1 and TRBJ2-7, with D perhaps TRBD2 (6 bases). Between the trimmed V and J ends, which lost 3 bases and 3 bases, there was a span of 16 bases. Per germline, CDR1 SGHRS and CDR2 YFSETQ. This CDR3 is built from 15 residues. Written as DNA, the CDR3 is TGCGCCAGCAGCTGGGGGGACGGACGAAACTACGAGCAGTACTTA. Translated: CASSWGDGRNYEQYL.

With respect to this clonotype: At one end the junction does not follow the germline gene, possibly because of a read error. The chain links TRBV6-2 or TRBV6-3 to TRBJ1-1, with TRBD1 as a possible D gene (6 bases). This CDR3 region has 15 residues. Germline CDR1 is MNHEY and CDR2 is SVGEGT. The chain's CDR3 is CAGSYRVGGIGEAFF. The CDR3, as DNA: TGTGCCGGCAGTTACAGGGTAGGGGGAATCGGTGAAGCTTTCTTT.

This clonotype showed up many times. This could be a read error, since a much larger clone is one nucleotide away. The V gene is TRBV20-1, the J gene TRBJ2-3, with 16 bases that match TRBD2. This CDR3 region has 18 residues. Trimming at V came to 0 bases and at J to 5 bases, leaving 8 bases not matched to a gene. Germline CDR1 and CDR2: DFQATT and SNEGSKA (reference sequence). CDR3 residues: CSARDPVGTSGGGDTQYF. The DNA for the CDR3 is TGCAGTGCTAGAGATCCAGTCGGGACTAGCGGGGGGGGAGATACGCAGTATTTT.

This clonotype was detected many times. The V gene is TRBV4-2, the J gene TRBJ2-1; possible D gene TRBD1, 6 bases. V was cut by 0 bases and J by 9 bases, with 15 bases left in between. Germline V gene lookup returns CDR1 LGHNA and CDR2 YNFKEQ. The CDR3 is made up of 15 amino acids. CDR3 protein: CASSQDSSRGGEQFF. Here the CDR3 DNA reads TGTGCCAGCAGCCAAGATAGCAGCAGGGGTGGTGAGCAGTTCTTC.

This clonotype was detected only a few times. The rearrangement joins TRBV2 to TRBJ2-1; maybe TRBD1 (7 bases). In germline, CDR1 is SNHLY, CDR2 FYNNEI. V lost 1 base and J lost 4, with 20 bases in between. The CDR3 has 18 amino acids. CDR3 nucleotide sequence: TGTGCCAGCAGTGAAGAAGGGGGCGACAGGGACTCTTACAATGAGCAGTTCTTC. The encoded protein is CASSEEGGDRDSYNEQFF. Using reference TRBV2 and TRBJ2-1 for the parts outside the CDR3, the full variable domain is EPEVTQTPSHQVTQMGQEVILRCVPISNHLYFYWYRQILGQKVEFLVSFYNNEISEKSEIFDDQFSVERPDGSNFTLKIRSTKLEDSAMYFCASSEEGGDRDSYNEQFFGPGTRLTVL.

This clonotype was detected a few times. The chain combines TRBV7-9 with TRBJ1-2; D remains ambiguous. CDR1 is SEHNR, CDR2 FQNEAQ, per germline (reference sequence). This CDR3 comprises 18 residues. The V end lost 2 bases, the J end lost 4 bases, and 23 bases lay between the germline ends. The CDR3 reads CASSLSPGKPYLFYGYTF. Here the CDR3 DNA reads TGTGCCAGCAGCTTAAGCCCTGGGAAGCCCTATCTCTTCTATGGCTACACCTTC.

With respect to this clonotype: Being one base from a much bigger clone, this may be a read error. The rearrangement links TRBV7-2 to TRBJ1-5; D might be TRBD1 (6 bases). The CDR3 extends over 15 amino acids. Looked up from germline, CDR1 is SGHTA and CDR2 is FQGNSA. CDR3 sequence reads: CASRLGGPSNQPQHF. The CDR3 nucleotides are TGTGCCAGCAGGTTAGGGGGTCCCAGCAATCAGCCCCAGCATTTT.

CDR3 nucleotides: TGCGCCAGCAGCCAGCGGACAGGGTTCGAGCAGTACTTC. Residues: CASSQRTGFEQYF. The V and J genes are TRBV4-3 and TRBJ2-7; 8 bases match TRBD1. CDR1 is LGHNA and CDR2 is YSLEER in the germline V gene. The CDR3 runs 13 residues. The V segment lost 3 bases and the J segment 6 bases; nucleotides outside the gene matches: 4.

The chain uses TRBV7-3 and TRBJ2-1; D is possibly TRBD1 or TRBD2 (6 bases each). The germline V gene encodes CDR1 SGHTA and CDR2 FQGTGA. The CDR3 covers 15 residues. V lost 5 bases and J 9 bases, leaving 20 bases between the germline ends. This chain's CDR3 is CASSPVAHGGGEQFF. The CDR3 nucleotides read TGTGCCAGCAGCCCAGTTGCGCACGGAGGGGGTGAGCAGTTCTTC.

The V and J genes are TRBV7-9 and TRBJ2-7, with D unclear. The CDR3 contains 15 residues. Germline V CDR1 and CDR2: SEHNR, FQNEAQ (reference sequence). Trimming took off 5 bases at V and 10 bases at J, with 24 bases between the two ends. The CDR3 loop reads CASSPGSSPTFPQYF. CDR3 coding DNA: TGTGCCAGCAGCCCCGGCTCCTCTCCAACGTTTCCCCAGTACTTC. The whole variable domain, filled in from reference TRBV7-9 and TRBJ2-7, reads DTGVSQNPRHKITKRGQNVTFRCDPISEHNRLYWYRQTLGQGPEFLTYFQNEAQLEKSRLLSDRFSAERPKGSFSTLEIQRTEQGDSAMYLCASSPGSSPTFPQYFGPGTRLTVT.

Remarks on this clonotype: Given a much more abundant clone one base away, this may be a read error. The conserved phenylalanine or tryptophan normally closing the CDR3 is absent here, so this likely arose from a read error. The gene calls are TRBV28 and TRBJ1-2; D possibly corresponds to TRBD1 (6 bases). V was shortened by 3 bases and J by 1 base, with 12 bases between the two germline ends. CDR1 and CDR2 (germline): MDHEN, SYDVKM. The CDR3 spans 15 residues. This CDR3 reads CASSFPGTNNYGYTV. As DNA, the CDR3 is TGTGCCAGCAGTTTCCCCGGGACAAATAACTATGGCTACACCGTC.

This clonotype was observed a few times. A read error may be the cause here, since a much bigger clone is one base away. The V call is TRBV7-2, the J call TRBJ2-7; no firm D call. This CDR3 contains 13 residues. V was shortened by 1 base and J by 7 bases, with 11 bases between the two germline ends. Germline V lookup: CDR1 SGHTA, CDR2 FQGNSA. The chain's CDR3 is CASSLEQCSEQYF. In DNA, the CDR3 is TGTGCCAGCAGCTTAGAGCAGTGTAGTGAGCAGTACTTC.

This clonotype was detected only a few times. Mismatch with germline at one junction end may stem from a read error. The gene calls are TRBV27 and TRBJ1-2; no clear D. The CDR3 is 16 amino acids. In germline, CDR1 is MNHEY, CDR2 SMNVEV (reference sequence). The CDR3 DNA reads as TGTGTCAGCAGTCCCCTCCCCAGGCAGGAGAACTATGGCTACACCTTC. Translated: CVSSPLPRQENYGYTF.

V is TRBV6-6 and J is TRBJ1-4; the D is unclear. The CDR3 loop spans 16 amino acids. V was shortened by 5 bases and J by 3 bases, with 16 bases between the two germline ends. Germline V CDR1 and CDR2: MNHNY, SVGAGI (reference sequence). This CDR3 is CASSHTTARANEKLFF. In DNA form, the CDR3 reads TGTGCCAGCAGTCACACAACAGCTCGGGCTAATGAAAAACTGTTTTTT.

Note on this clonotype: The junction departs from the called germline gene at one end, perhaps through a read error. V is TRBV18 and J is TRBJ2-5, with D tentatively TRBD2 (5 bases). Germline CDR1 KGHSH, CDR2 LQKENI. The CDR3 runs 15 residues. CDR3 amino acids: CVSSKTFSAQETQYF. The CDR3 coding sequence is TGTGTCAGCTCAAAGACATTTAGCGCTCAAGAGACCCAGTACTTC.

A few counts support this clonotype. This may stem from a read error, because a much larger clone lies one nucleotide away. The DNA of the CDR3 is TGTGCCAGCAGCACCTACCCCGGGACAGCTTACAATGAGCAGTACTTC. It is translated as CASSTYPGTAYNEQYF. The gene calls are TRBV7-9 and TRBJ2-1; 7 nucleotides align to TRBD1. The DNA matches TRBJ2-7 better at its end, which makes the J call doubtful. CDR1 is SEHNR and CDR2 is FQNEAQ in the germline V gene (reference sequence). This CDR3 is built from 16 residues.

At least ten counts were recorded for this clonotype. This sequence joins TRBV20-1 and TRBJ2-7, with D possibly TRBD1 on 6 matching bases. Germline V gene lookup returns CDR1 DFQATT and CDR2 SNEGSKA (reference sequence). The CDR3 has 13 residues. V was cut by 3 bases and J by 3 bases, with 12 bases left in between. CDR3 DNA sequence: TGCAGTGCTAGTCCCGGACAGAGCTACGAGCAGTACTTC. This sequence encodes CSASPGQSYEQYF.

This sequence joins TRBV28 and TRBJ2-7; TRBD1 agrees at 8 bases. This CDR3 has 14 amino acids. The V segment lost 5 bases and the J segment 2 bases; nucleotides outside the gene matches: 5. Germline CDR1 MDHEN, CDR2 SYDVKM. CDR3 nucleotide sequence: TGTGCCAGCAGTCCGGGACAGGACCCCTACGAGCAGTACTTC. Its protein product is CASSPGQDPYEQYF.

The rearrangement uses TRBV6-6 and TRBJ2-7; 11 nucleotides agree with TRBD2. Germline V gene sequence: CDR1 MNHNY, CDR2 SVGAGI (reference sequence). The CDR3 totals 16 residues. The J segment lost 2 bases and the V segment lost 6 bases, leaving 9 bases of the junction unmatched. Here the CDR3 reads CASSPHSGGATYEQYF. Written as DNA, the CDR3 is TGTGCCAGCAGCCCACATAGCGGGGGGGCTACCTACGAGCAGTACTTC.

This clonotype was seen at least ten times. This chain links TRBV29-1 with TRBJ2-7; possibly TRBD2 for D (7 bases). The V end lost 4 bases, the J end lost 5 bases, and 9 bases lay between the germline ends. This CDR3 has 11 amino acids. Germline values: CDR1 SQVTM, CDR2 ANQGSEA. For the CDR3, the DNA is TGCAGCGTTGGGGAGGGGGACGAGCAGTACTTC. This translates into CSVGEGDEQYF.

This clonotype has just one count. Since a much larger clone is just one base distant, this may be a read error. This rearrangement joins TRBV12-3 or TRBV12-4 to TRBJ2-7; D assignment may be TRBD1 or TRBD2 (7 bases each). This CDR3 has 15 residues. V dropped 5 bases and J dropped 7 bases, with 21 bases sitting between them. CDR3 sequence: CASSPRGRGRVEQYF. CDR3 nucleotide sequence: TGTGCCAGCAGTCCCCGGGGCAGGGGGAGGGTTGAGCAGTACTTC.